This record concerns one TCR beta chain sequence. This may be a read error: a much more frequent sequence differs by one nucleotide. The sample carries other DNA sequences with the same CDR3. Looked up from germline, CDR1 is MNHEY and CDR2 is SVGAGI. Trimming pared 2 bases from V and 1 base from J, leaving 5 bases between. This CDR3 spans 13 amino acids. This specimen comes from a study of blood T cell repertoires in COVID-19. On the study more broadly: The study drew acute and convalescent COVID-19 samples from the United States, Italy and Spain. From T cells, B-cell-depleted T cells, or PBMCs came the material, which was cDNA or gDNA.

Per the authors' pipeline: Estimation of nucleated cell counts relied on the amplification of reference gene primers. Sequencing was performed with immunoSEQ multiplex PCR; in TCRdb, only in-frame clones are kept and a portion is missing. Clone size and V and J calls were adopted from that table, with D and trimming inferred from the DNA. The sample has 85,000 to 100,000 clones; roughly nine tenths are singletons. The clonotype was recovered from a man aged 60 to 75 with acute or convalescent COVID-19. Input material: peripheral blood. The V and J genes are TRBV6-5 and TRBJ1-1; no firm D call. For the CDR3, the DNA is TGTGCCAGCAGTTACGCAGAGAACACTGAAGCTTTCTTT. The encoded protein is CASSYAENTEAFF.